These T cell receptor beta chains were read from a single sample in a study of shared clonotypes between healthy human individuals. The assay was immunoSEQ multiplex PCR, and TCRdb's table has in-frame clones only and misses some. The repertoire includes millions of clones, 85% to 95% of them detected once, and around 0.14% sits in the top ten. Sequenced input: naive CD4+ T cells sorted from blood. The receptor source for this set is a man younger than 35 in good health. CDR3s include the opening cysteine and the closing phenylalanine or tryptophan. A D gene is named only where the DNA matches it firmly. Expanded clones are given a class, and other clones once, few, many or no size at all.

clone_size j_call v_call cdr3_length d_call cdr3_nt cdr3_aa
NA TRBJ2-7 TRBV6-5 14 NA TGTGCCAGCAGTTACTCTGGAGCCTCCTACGAGCAGTACTTC CASSYSGASYEQYF
NA TRBJ1-2 TRBV7-9 15 NA TGTGCCAGCAGCTTTACCGGGGGGGTCCCTAGGGGCTACACCTTC CASSFTGGVPRGYTF
NA TRBJ1-5 TRBV5-6 16 NA TGTGCCAGCAGCTTGCTGATGAGCGGTAGCAATCAGCCCCAGCATTTT CASSLLMSGSNQPQHF
NA TRBJ1-2 TRBV18 13 TRBD1 TGTGCCAGCTCACCAGACAGGGGAAGGGGCTACACCTTC CASSPDRGRGYTF
NA TRBJ1-5 TRBV7-8 15 TRBD1 TGTGCCAGCAGCTCCCAAGGAGGGGGCGGGCAGCCCCAGCATTTT CASSSQGGGGQPQHF
once TRBJ1-6 TRBV19 14 TRBD1 TGTGCCAGTAGTCCGCGACAGGGAAATTCACCCCTCCACTTT CASSPRQGNSPLHF
NA TRBJ2-7 TRBV13 11 NA TGTGCCAGCAGCTATCAAGCTGAGCAGTACTTC CASSYQAEQYF
NA TRBJ2-7 TRBV10-3 14 NA TGTGCCATCAGTGGGAAGATTACTACCTACGAGCAGTACTTC CAISGKITTYEQYF
NA TRBJ1-2 TRBV6-5 16 NA TGTGCCAGCAGTTACTCTATCAGGGAATTACCCTATGGCTACACCTTC CASSYSIRELPYGYTF
NA TRBJ2-1 TRBV11-3 14 NA TGTGCCAGCAGCTACGACAGCCTGTCGCGTGAGCAGTTCTTC CASSYDSLSREQFF
NA TRBJ1-4 TRBV7-8 16 TRBD1 TGTGCCAGCAGCCCACCGTACAGGACAGGGTTTGAAAAACTGTTTTTT CASSPPYRTGFEKLFF
NA TRBJ2-3 TRBV11-3 14 NA TGTGCCAGCAGCTTAGGAGGGGCTTGGGATACGCAGTATTTT CASSLGGAWDTQYF
NA TRBJ1-2 TRBV28 13 TRBD1 TGTGCCAGCCAGGACAGGGTTGGGTATGGCTACACCTTC CASQDRVGYGYTF
NA TRBJ1-5 TRBV7-9 16 TRBD1 TGTGCCAGCAGCTTAGAGGGACAGGGAGGTTTTCAGCCCCAGCATTTT CASSLEGQGGFQPQHF
NA TRBJ1-5 TRBV6-6 15 TRBD1 TGTGCCAGCAGGGGGGACAGGGGACTTAATCAGCCCCAGCATTTT CASRGDRGLNQPQHF
NA TRBJ2-1 TRBV4-3 15 TRBD2 TGCGCCAGCAGCCAAGTAACTAGCGGGAGATTTGAGCAGTTCTTC CASSQVTSGRFEQFF
NA TRBJ2-1 TRBV11-3 15 TRBD2 TGTGCCAGCAGCTTACGGCTAGCGGGAGACAATGAGCAGTTCTTC CASSLRLAGDNEQFF
NA TRBJ2-3 TRBV6-6 16 NA TGTGCCAGCAGTTACGGCAGACCATCTAGCACAGATACGCAGTATTTT CASSYGRPSSTDTQYF
NA TRBJ2-3 TRBV5-4 17 TRBD2 TGTGCCAGCAGCCGGACTGGGCGGGGGGATCATGGAGATACGCAGTATTTT CASSRTGRGDHGDTQYF
NA TRBJ2-1 TRBV9 16 TRBD2 TGTGCCAGCAGCGTAGTTTGGGCTAGCGGGGCTAATGAGCAGTTCTTC CASSVVWASGANEQFF
NA TRBJ2-1 TRBV7-9 16 NA TGTGCCAGCAGCCGGTCCCTCTCGCCGGACTACAATGAGCAGTTCTTC CASSRSLSPDYNEQFF
NA TRBJ2-3 TRBV10-3 14 TRBD1 TGTGCCATCACCGACAGGGAACTCACAGATACGCAGTATTTT CAITDRELTDTQYF
NA TRBJ1-4 TRBV7-9 14 NA TGTGCCAGCAGCTTAGGACAGGCGAATGAAAAACTGTTTTTT CASSLGQANEKLFF
NA TRBJ2-3 TRBV6-5 16 TRBD2 TGTGCCAGCAGTTATCCGGCTAGCGGGGGGGCAGATACGCAGTATTTT CASSYPASGGADTQYF